Listed below are T cell receptor beta chains from one sample, sequenced in a study of OX40 agonist ivuxolimab in advanced cancers. Assay used: immunoSEQ multiplex PCR; TCRdb lists only in-frame clones, some missing. The sample includes some 80,000 clones, 80% to 90% seen only once; the top ten take roughly 25%. The source was CD4+ or CD8+ T cells sorted from blood, collected in a trial of the OX40 agonist ivuxolimab. These receptor sequences come from an adult with an advanced solid tumor such as melanoma, head and neck, liver or kidney cancer. Both conserved end residues are part of each CDR3. Fields, in order: D gene, V gene, J gene, clone size, CDR3 DNA, CDR3 protein. D genes are given only for firm matches. Part of the rows lack a size; the others show once, few, many or a class for expanded clones.

NA	TRBV7-9	TRBJ2-2	few	TGTGCCAGCAGCTTGGACAGCACCGGGGAGCTGTTTTTT	CASSLDSTGELFF
NA	TRBV21-1	TRBJ1-4	once	TGTGCCAGCAGCAATCACAATCTGGGCCGATTAGTTAATGAAAAACTGTTTTTT	CASSNHNLGRLVNEKLFF
TRBD2	TRBV9	TRBJ2-5	NA	TGTGCCAGCAGCGAGGATGGGAGCGGGGGAATCCAAGAGACCCAGTACTTC	CASSEDGSGGIQETQYF
TRBD1	TRBV9	TRBJ1-6	NA	TGTGCCAGCAGCGCACGACAGGGGAACTCACCCCTCCACTTT	CASSARQGNSPLHF
TRBD1	TRBV20-1	TRBJ1-1	NA	TGCAGTGCCTTCAGGGGGCGCAAGGCTTTCTTT	CSAFRGRKAFF
TRBD1	TRBV19	TRBJ1-3	NA	TGTGCCAGTACCTCGACAGGGAGAGGAAACACCATATATTTT	CASTSTGRGNTIYF
NA	TRBV5-1	TRBJ2-2	NA	TGCGCCAGCAGCTTGGAAGGACCCCGAGACACCGGGGAGCTGTTTTTT	CASSLEGPRDTGELFF
NA	TRBV2	TRBJ1-6	NA	TGTGCCAGCAGTGTCCTTCCGCAGGGTATTGACAATTCACCCCTCCACTTT	CASSVLPQGIDNSPLHF
TRBD1	TRBV10-3	TRBJ1-2	few	TGTGCCACCCGACAGGGACGACATCCTGGCTACACCTTC	CATRQGRHPGYTF
NA	TRBV27	TRBJ1-1	NA	TGTGCCAGCAGTTTATCGTGGGGGATGAACACTGAAGCTTTCTTT	CASSLSWGMNTEAFF
NA	TRBV6-1	TRBJ2-2	NA	TGTGCCAGCAGTGAATATGTGGATATCGGGGAGCTGTTTTTT	CASSEYVDIGELFF
TRBD1	TRBV6-5	TRBJ1-1	NA	TGTGCCAGCAGTTACGGGACAGATATCACTGAAGCTTTCTTT	CASSYGTDITEAFF
NA	TRBV18	TRBJ2-1	NA	TGTGCCAGCTCACCTACCCTAGCGGAGCAGTTCTTC	CASSPTLAEQFF
NA	TRBV25-1	TRBJ1-6	NA	TGTGCCAGCAGTGACCGCAGAGTTTTGACGAATTCACCCCTCCACTTT	CASSDRRVLTNSPLHF
NA	TRBV5-1	TRBJ2-1	NA	TGCGCCAGCGACGACTGGAACTCCTACAATGAGCAGTTCTTC	CASDDWNSYNEQFF
NA	TRBV12-5	TRBJ1-3	NA	TGTGCTAGTGGTTTAAGGTCTGGAAACACCATATATTTT	CASGLRSGNTIYF
NA	TRBV5-6	TRBJ1-2	NA	TGTGCCAGCAGCTTAGGGGTTCGTGGCTACACCTTC	CASSLGVRGYTF
TRBD2	TRBV7-9	TRBJ2-1	NA	TGTGCCAGCAGCTTAAGACTAGCGGACTACAATGAGCAGTTCTTC	CASSLRLADYNEQFF
NA	TRBV11-2	TRBJ1-2	NA	TGTGCCAGCAGCTTAGATTGGATTATTGGGGCGCAGGTTTACGGCTACACCTTC	CASSLDWIIGAQVYGYTF
NA	TRBV7-5	TRBJ2-7	NA	TGTGTCAGGCCCACCAGGGGAATTCTAAGCTCCTACGAGCAGTACTTC	CVRPTRGILSSYEQYF
TRBD2	TRBV10-1	TRBJ2-2	NA	TGCGCCAGCAGTCGATCCGGGGGAGGGACCGGGGAGCTGTTTTTT	CASSRSGGGTGELFF
NA	TRBV2	TRBJ1-3	NA	TGTGCCAGCAGTGGGGCCCTCTCTGGAAACACCATATATTTT	CASSGALSGNTIYF
NA	TRBV21-1	TRBJ2-3	NA	TGTGCCAGCAGCAAAGATCATAGGGCGGTTAGCACAGATACGCAGTATTTT	CASSKDHRAVSTDTQYF
NA	TRBV12-5	TRBJ1-6	NA	TGTGCTAGTGGTTTGGGCTATAATTCACCCCTCCACTTT	CASGLGYNSPLHF
NA	TRBV7-2	TRBJ1-4	NA	TGTGCCAGCAGCTTAGTCCCGGGGGCTTGGGAAAAACTGTTTTTT	CASSLVPGAWEKLFF
TRBD1	TRBV28	TRBJ1-4	NA	TGTGCCAGCAGTTCCACGGACAGGTCTGAAAAACTGTTTTTT	CASSSTDRSEKLFF
TRBD1	TRBV6-5	TRBJ2-1	NA	TGTGCCAGCAGTTACGATACCGGGACAGGCAACAATGAGCAGTTCTTC	CASSYDTGTGNNEQFF
NA	TRBV29-1	TRBJ1-2	once	TGCAGCGTCCGTCGACTAGCTCGGGGTTTTATGGCCTATGGCTACACCTTC	CSVRRLARGFMAYGYTF
NA	TRBV28	TRBJ1-1	NA	TGTGCCAGCAGCGCCGGACGATTAAACACTGAAGCTTTCTTT	CASSAGRLNTEAFF
TRBD2	TRBV5-5	TRBJ2-3	NA	TGTGCCAGCACCCGGGGGGGTCCAGATACGCAGTATTTT	CASTRGGPDTQYF
NA	TRBV11-2	TRBJ2-6	NA	TGTGCCAGCAGCTTAGATAGCTCTGGGGCCAACGTCCTGACTTTC	CASSLDSSGANVLTF
TRBD1	TRBV5-8	TRBJ1-1	NA	TGTGCCAGCAGCTTCTACCCGGGACAGTCAAGGAACACTGAAGCTTTCTTT	CASSFYPGQSRNTEAFF
NA	TRBV19	TRBJ1-1	once	TGTGCCAGTAGTCGAGACGGGGAGGCTGAAGCTTTCTTT	CASSRDGEAEAFF
NA	TRBV18	TRBJ2-7	NA	TGTGCCAGCTCACCACGTCCCTACGAGCAGTACTTC	CASSPRPYEQYF
NA	TRBV28	TRBJ1-3	NA	TGTGCCAGCAGTTTATTCGTTGCTGGAAACACCATATATTTT	CASSLFVAGNTIYF
NA	TRBV19	TRBJ1-2	NA	TGTGCCAGTAGTATGACTCCTAACTATGGCTACACCTTC	CASSMTPNYGYTF
TRBD1	TRBV4-1	TRBJ1-2	NA	TGCGCCAGCAGCCCTCTTACAGGGGAGGCTGGCTATGGCTACACCTTC	CASSPLTGEAGYGYTF
NA	TRBV7-2	TRBJ1-6	few	TGTGCCAGCGGAAGAGAGGAGGGACGTTTACCCCTCCACTTT	CASGREEGRLPLHF
TRBD2	TRBV6-5	TRBJ2-7	NA	TGTGCCAGCAGTTTAAAAGGGGCTAGCGGGAGCTACGAGCAGTACTTC	CASSLKGASGSYEQYF
NA	TRBV27	TRBJ2-1	once	TGTGCCAGCAGCCGATACAATGAGCAGTTCTTC	CASSRYNEQFF
NA	TRBV5-4	TRBJ1-1	once	TGTGCCAGCAGCTCGGCTAGACAGGCAAACACTGAAGCTTTCTTT	CASSSARQANTEAFF
TRBD2	TRBV4-1	TRBJ2-2	few	TGCGCCAGCAGCCAAGAGGGGGTAATCGGGCTAGCGGGGACGTCCGGGGAGCTGTTTTTT	CASSQEGVIGLAGTSGELFF
NA	TRBV5-1	TRBJ2-6	NA	TGCGCCAGCAGCTACAACTCTGGGGCCAACGTCCTGACTTTC	CASSYNSGANVLTF
TRBD2	TRBV7-6	TRBJ2-1	NA	TGTGCCAGCAGCTTAGGGACTAGCATCGTGTATGAGCAGTTCTTC	CASSLGTSIVYEQFF
TRBD1	TRBV6-5	TRBJ1-4	NA	TGTGCCAGCAGAATCGACAGGGGTGGTGAAAAACTGTTTTTT	CASRIDRGGEKLFF
NA	TRBV7-9	TRBJ2-7	NA	TGTGCCAGCAGTGAGTACGAGCAGTACTTC	CASSEYEQYF
NA	TRBV18	TRBJ2-4	NA	TGTGCCAGCTCACCAAGACCCCAGGAGGCCAAAAACATTCAGTACTTC	CASSPRPQEAKNIQYF
TRBD1	TRBV19	TRBJ1-2	NA	TGTGCCAGTAGTATAAACCACAGGGGGCGTGACCTCTATGGCTACACCTTC	CASSINHRGRDLYGYTF
NA	TRBV20-1	TRBJ1-1	once	TGCAGTGCGGAAGGGGGCACTGAAGCTTTCTTT	CSAEGGTEAFF
NA	TRBV25-1	TRBJ2-7	NA	TGTGCCAGCAGGGACTTTTACGAGCAGTACTTC	CASRDFYEQYF
TRBD1	TRBV30	TRBJ1-1	NA	TGTGCCTCCTCCCGGGACAGGAACACTGAAGCTTTCTTT	CASSRDRNTEAFF
NA	TRBV28	TRBJ2-5	NA	TGTGCCAGCAGTTTTCCAGGAAAGCGGGAGACCCAGTACTTC	CASSFPGKRETQYF
TRBD1	TRBV6-5	TRBJ2-7	NA	TGTGCCAGCAGTTACGGACAGGCAAACTCCTACGAGCAGTACTTC	CASSYGQANSYEQYF
NA	TRBV9	TRBJ2-1	NA	TGTGCCAGCAGCGGGGAGGGGGACTACTACAATGAGCAGTTCTTC	CASSGEGDYYNEQFF
NA	TRBV7-2	TRBJ2-5	NA	TGTGCCAGCAGCTTAAGGGGCAGATCAGAGACCCAGTACTTC	CASSLRGRSETQYF
NA	TRBV15	TRBJ2-5	NA	TGTGCCACCAGCAGAGAAAGACTCCCGGGAGAGACCCAGTACTTC	CATSRERLPGETQYF
NA	TRBV5-1	TRBJ1-4	once	TGCGCCAGCAGCTTGGGAGCGGCAACTAATGAAAAACTGTTTTTT	CASSLGAATNEKLFF
NA	TRBV4-3	TRBJ1-6	NA	TGCGCCAGCAGCCAAGGGGATACCTATAATTCACCCCTCCACTTT	CASSQGDTYNSPLHF